Each of the 23 T cell receptor beta chains below was sequenced from the same sample in a study of identifying expanded T cells in peripheral blood. Profiling relied on immunoSEQ multiplex PCR, and the TCRdb table lists in-frame clones only, not all of them. The repertoire holds under 110,000 clones, with 70% to 90% as singletons. Sequencing used blood. The receptor source for this set is a person aged 18 to 75 in good health.

The chain combines TRBV20-1 with TRBJ1-1, with D tentatively TRBD1 (5 bases). The CDR3 runs to 11 residues. Germline CDR1 is DFQATT and CDR2 is SNEGSKA (reference sequence). The V and J ends lost 6 bases and 10 bases respectively, with 15 bases between them. The CDR3 coding sequence is TGCAGTGCCGAAGGGGCGATGGCAGCTTTCTTT. Encoded protein: CSAEGAMAAFF.

In its sample, this clone was seen once. V usage is TRBV7-9 and J usage is TRBJ1-3, with 8 bases fitting TRBD1. Per the germline V gene, CDR1 is SEHNR and CDR2 is FQNEAQ (reference sequence). The CDR3 consists of 17 residues. V lost 2 bases, J lost 7 bases, and 13 bases stayed unmatched. In DNA form, the CDR3 reads TGTGCCAGCAGCTTACATGACAGGGGATCTTTGGCGAACACCATATATTTT. This codes for CASSLHDRGSLANTIYF.

The rearrangement uses TRBV10-3 and TRBJ2-1; no clear D gene. CDR1 is ENHRY, CDR2 SYGVKD, per germline. V dropped 4 bases and J dropped 3 bases, with 4 bases sitting between them. The CDR3 is 12 amino acids. The CDR3 nucleotides read TGTGCCATCAGTGGCGGCTACAATGAGCAGTTCTTC. Its protein product is CAISGGYNEQFF.

The chain joins TRBV7-8 to TRBJ1-5; 7 positions agree with TRBD1. The ends lost 5 bases at V and 7 bases at J; junction bases unmatched: 8. Looked up from germline, CDR1 is SGHVS and CDR2 is FQNEAQ. The length of the CDR3 is 14 residues. CDR3 protein: CASSIYRGEQPQHF. The CDR3 DNA sequence: TGTGCCAGCAGCATATACAGGGGAGAACAGCCCCAGCATTTT.

The CDR3 here is CASSLWFTGELFF. CDR3 in DNA: TGTGCCAGCAGCTTATGGTTCACCGGGGAGCTGTTTTTT. The chain employs TRBV11-1 and TRBJ2-2; D not resolved. The length of the CDR3 is 13 residues. V was clipped by 2 bases and J by 4 bases, with 5 bases between them. Germline lookup yields CDR1 SGHAT and CDR2 FQDESV (reference sequence).

This chain uses TRBV28 with TRBJ2-2; tentatively, D is TRBD1 (6 bases). V lost 4 bases, J lost 4 bases, and 19 bases lay in between. CDR3 size: 17 residues. Germline-derived CDR1 and CDR2 are MDHEN and SYDVKM. Here the CDR3 DNA reads TGTGCCAGCAGTTCCCCTCACAGGGCTCCAGGCACCGGGGAGCTGTTTTTT. Its translation: CASSSPHRAPGTGELFF.

A few counts support this clone. CDR3 sequence (DNA): TGCGCCAGCAGTGGGGACAGGGGAGAGACCCAGTACTTC. It translates to CASSGDRGETQYF. This chain links TRBV10-1 with TRBJ2-5; 10 nucleotides match TRBD1. This CDR3 spans 13 amino acids. Germline CDR1 is WNHNN and CDR2 is SYGVQD (reference sequence). Germline trimming cut 4 bases from V and 4 bases from J; bases unmatched to any gene: 0.

The chain has TRBV7-2 and TRBJ2-1; D is undetermined. V lost 5 bases and J lost 8, with 19 bases in between. This CDR3 is built from 15 residues. Germline CDR1 is SGHTA and CDR2 is FQGNSA. CDR3 bases: TGTGCCAGCAGCCTAAACCGGCCTGGCCCGCATGAGCAGTTCTTC. It translates to CASSLNRPGPHEQFF.

The gene calls are TRBV29-1 and TRBJ2-3, with D possibly TRBD2 on 6 matching bases. The V end was cut by 6 bases, the J end by 2 bases, with 15 bases between. The CDR3 contains 14 residues. The germline V gene encodes CDR1 SQVTM and CDR2 ANQGSEA. Here the CDR3 DNA reads TGCAGCGTGACGGGGGTCGATAACACAGATACGCAGTATTTT. It encodes CSVTGVDNTDTQYF.

This clone was recorded once. The J gene is TRBJ2-6, the V gene TRBV7-2; TRBD2 matches at 7 bases. The junction had 5 bases not matched to a gene; V was cut back by 5 bases and J by 4 bases. This CDR3 has 15 residues. From germline, CDR1 is SGHTA and CDR2 FQGNSA. CDR3 DNA sequence: TGTGCCAGCAGCCCCGGGAGGCACGGGGCCAACGTCCTGACTTTC. It encodes CASSPGRHGANVLTF.

The chain combines TRBV5-1 with TRBJ1-4; D gene ambiguous. Germline V gene lookup returns CDR1 SGHRS and CDR2 YFSETQ. Deletions cut 0 bases from V and 4 bases from J, with 7 bases between. The CDR3 length is 14 residues. CDR3 amino acids: CASSLGSLNEKLFF. In DNA form, the CDR3 reads TGCGCCAGCAGCTTGGGGTCTCTTAATGAAAAACTGTTTTTT.

The chain employs TRBV6-1 and TRBJ2-3; D not resolved. From germline, CDR1 is MNHNS and CDR2 SASEGT. The CDR3 is 12 residues long. Trimming pared 1 base from V and 5 bases from J, leaving 4 bases between. The CDR3 nucleotides are TGTGCCAGCAGTGAAGTGATAGATACGCAGTATTTT. This translates into CASSEVIDTQYF.

CDR3 in DNA: TGTGCCAGCAGCCGATCAGGGAGGACTAATGAAAAACTGTTTTTT. Translated: CASSRSGRTNEKLFF. The chain employs TRBV5-4 and TRBJ1-4; a weak D match, TRBD1 (5 bases). V lost 4 bases and J 2 bases, leaving 12 bases between the germline ends. The length of the CDR3 is 15 residues. CDR1 is SGHNT and CDR2 is YYREEE in the germline V gene (reference sequence).

The chain employs TRBV6-6 and TRBJ1-5; 10 bases fit TRBD1. After removal of 8 bases from V and 5 bases from J, the junction contained 6 bases not matched to a gene. Germline-derived CDR1 and CDR2 are MNHNY and SVGAGI (reference sequence). The CDR3 covers 14 residues. The chain's CDR3 is CASHSGTGDQPQHF. The CDR3, as DNA: TGTGCCAGCCACTCCGGGACAGGGGATCAGCCCCAGCATTTT.

The chain couples TRBV5-1 to TRBJ2-5; TRBD2 aligns across 8 bases. The V gene's germline CDR1 is SGHRS and CDR2 YFSETQ. Germline trimming cut 3 bases from V and 4 bases from J; bases unmatched to any gene: 14. The CDR3 runs 17 residues. CDR3 loop: CASSSLAGRTVRETQYF. DNA for the CDR3: TGCGCCAGCAGCTCCTTAGCGGGGCGGACGGTGAGAGAGACCCAGTACTTC.

The chain uses TRBV30 and TRBJ1-4; TRBD1 matches 9 bases. The CDR3 runs 16 residues. CDR1 and CDR2 from the germline V gene are GTSNPN and SVGIG (reference sequence). With V trimmed by 0 bases and J by 7 bases, 9 bases remained unmatched. The CDR3 DNA reads TGTGCCTGGAGTGTCGTACAGGGGGCTACGGTTGAAAAACTGTTTTTT. The encoded protein is CAWSVVQGATVEKLFF.

V usage is TRBV2 and J usage is TRBJ1-1; weak D call: TRBD1 (6 bases). Germline V gene data show CDR1 as SNHLY and CDR2 as FYNNEI. The V end lost 6 bases, the J end lost 3 bases, and 11 bases lay between the germline ends. CDR3 length: 13 residues. CDR3 nucleotide sequence: TGTGCCAGCAGAGGACAGTCTTACACTGAAGCTTTCTTT. As protein: CASRGQSYTEAFF.

The chain is built from TRBV19 and TRBJ1-5; tentative D call: TRBD1 (5 bases). Between the trimmed V and J ends, which lost 1 base and 0 bases, there was a span of 13 bases. The CDR3 is 17 amino acids. Germline CDR1 reads LNHDA; CDR2 reads SQIVND (reference sequence). The CDR3 bases are TGTGCCAGTAGTATAGGGCGCCGAGACAGTAGCAATCAGCCCCAGCATTTT. Protein: CASSIGRRDSSNQPQHF.

The J gene is TRBJ2-5, the V gene TRBV27; the D gene could be TRBD1 or TRBD2 (7 bases each). The CDR3 has 15 residues. V gave up 5 bases and J gave up 5 bases, with 18 bases separating them. Germline assignment: CDR1 MNHEY and CDR2 SMNVEV (reference sequence). This chain's CDR3 is CASSGSGTARETQYF. The CDR3 DNA reads as TGTGCCAGCAGTGGGAGCGGGACAGCTCGCGAGACCCAGTACTTC.

The sample holds one count of this clone. At the DNA level, this CDR3 is encoded by other sequences in the same sample as well. The chain is built from TRBV19 and TRBJ2-5; D possibly corresponds to TRBD1 (6 bases). There are 14 residues in the CDR3. The germline V gene has CDR1 LNHDA and CDR2 SQIVND (reference sequence). Trimming stripped 3 bases from V and 1 base from J, with 9 bases between. Here the CDR3 reads CASSIGRGQETQYF. The CDR3 coding sequence is TGTGCCAGTAGTATTGGCAGGGGCCAAGAGACCCAGTACTTC.

In DNA, the CDR3 is TGCAGTTCCCACAATTACGAGCAGTACTTC. Protein: CSSHNYEQYF. V and J are TRBV20-1 and TRBJ2-7; D is ambiguous. V gave up 8 bases and J gave up 4 bases, with 9 bases separating them. Per germline, CDR1 DFQATT and CDR2 SNEGSKA (reference sequence). This CDR3 is built from 10 residues.

The chain combines TRBV4-2 with TRBJ2-7, with D unclear. Germline loops: CDR1 LGHNA, CDR2 YNFKEQ. The V gene lost 1 base and the J gene lost 1 base, with 8 bases spanning the gap. This CDR3 region has 14 residues. The CDR3 sequence: CASSQVETSYEQYF. As DNA, the CDR3 is TGTGCCAGCAGCCAAGTAGAGACGTCCTACGAGCAGTACTTC.

This clone was picked up many times. The V call is TRBV5-1, the J call TRBJ1-6; 8 bases agree with TRBD1. The CDR3 contains 13 residues. V shed 9 bases, J shed 11 bases, and the junction held 10 bases outside the gene matches. Germline loops: CDR1 SGHRS, CDR2 YFSETQ. CDR3 protein: CATRTDREPPLHF. DNA of the CDR3: TGCGCCACGAGGACGGACAGGGAGCCACCCCTCCACTTT.